This T cell receptor (beta chain) was obtained from a study of blood T cell repertoires in COVID-19. Overall study: The United States, Italy and Spain supplied acute and convalescent COVID-19 samples. T cells, B-cell-depleted T cells, or PBMCs provided the cDNA or gDNA that served as material.

Original processing notes: Quantification of nucleated cells was approximated via reference gene primer amplification. The repertoire was sequenced with immunoSEQ multiplex PCR; TCRdb's copy has only in-frame clones and lacks some. V, J and clone size reflect that table, while D and trimming were determined from the DNA. The sample has roughly 160,000 clones, 85% to 90% seen once; the top ten hold around 2%. The length of the CDR3 is 13 residues. With 7 bases clipped from V and 7 bases from J, the junction kept 10 bases outside the gene matches. CDR1 is SQVTM and CDR2 is ANQGSEA in the germline V gene.

V is TRBV29-1 and J is TRBJ1-2, with 9 bases matching TRBD1. This clonotype originated in a man aged 50-59 years who had recovered from COVID-19. The sample consisted of peripheral blood. The CDR3 nucleotides read TGCAGCGGCGCTGACAGGGGGAATGGTGGCTACACCTTC. As protein: CSGADRGNGGYTF.